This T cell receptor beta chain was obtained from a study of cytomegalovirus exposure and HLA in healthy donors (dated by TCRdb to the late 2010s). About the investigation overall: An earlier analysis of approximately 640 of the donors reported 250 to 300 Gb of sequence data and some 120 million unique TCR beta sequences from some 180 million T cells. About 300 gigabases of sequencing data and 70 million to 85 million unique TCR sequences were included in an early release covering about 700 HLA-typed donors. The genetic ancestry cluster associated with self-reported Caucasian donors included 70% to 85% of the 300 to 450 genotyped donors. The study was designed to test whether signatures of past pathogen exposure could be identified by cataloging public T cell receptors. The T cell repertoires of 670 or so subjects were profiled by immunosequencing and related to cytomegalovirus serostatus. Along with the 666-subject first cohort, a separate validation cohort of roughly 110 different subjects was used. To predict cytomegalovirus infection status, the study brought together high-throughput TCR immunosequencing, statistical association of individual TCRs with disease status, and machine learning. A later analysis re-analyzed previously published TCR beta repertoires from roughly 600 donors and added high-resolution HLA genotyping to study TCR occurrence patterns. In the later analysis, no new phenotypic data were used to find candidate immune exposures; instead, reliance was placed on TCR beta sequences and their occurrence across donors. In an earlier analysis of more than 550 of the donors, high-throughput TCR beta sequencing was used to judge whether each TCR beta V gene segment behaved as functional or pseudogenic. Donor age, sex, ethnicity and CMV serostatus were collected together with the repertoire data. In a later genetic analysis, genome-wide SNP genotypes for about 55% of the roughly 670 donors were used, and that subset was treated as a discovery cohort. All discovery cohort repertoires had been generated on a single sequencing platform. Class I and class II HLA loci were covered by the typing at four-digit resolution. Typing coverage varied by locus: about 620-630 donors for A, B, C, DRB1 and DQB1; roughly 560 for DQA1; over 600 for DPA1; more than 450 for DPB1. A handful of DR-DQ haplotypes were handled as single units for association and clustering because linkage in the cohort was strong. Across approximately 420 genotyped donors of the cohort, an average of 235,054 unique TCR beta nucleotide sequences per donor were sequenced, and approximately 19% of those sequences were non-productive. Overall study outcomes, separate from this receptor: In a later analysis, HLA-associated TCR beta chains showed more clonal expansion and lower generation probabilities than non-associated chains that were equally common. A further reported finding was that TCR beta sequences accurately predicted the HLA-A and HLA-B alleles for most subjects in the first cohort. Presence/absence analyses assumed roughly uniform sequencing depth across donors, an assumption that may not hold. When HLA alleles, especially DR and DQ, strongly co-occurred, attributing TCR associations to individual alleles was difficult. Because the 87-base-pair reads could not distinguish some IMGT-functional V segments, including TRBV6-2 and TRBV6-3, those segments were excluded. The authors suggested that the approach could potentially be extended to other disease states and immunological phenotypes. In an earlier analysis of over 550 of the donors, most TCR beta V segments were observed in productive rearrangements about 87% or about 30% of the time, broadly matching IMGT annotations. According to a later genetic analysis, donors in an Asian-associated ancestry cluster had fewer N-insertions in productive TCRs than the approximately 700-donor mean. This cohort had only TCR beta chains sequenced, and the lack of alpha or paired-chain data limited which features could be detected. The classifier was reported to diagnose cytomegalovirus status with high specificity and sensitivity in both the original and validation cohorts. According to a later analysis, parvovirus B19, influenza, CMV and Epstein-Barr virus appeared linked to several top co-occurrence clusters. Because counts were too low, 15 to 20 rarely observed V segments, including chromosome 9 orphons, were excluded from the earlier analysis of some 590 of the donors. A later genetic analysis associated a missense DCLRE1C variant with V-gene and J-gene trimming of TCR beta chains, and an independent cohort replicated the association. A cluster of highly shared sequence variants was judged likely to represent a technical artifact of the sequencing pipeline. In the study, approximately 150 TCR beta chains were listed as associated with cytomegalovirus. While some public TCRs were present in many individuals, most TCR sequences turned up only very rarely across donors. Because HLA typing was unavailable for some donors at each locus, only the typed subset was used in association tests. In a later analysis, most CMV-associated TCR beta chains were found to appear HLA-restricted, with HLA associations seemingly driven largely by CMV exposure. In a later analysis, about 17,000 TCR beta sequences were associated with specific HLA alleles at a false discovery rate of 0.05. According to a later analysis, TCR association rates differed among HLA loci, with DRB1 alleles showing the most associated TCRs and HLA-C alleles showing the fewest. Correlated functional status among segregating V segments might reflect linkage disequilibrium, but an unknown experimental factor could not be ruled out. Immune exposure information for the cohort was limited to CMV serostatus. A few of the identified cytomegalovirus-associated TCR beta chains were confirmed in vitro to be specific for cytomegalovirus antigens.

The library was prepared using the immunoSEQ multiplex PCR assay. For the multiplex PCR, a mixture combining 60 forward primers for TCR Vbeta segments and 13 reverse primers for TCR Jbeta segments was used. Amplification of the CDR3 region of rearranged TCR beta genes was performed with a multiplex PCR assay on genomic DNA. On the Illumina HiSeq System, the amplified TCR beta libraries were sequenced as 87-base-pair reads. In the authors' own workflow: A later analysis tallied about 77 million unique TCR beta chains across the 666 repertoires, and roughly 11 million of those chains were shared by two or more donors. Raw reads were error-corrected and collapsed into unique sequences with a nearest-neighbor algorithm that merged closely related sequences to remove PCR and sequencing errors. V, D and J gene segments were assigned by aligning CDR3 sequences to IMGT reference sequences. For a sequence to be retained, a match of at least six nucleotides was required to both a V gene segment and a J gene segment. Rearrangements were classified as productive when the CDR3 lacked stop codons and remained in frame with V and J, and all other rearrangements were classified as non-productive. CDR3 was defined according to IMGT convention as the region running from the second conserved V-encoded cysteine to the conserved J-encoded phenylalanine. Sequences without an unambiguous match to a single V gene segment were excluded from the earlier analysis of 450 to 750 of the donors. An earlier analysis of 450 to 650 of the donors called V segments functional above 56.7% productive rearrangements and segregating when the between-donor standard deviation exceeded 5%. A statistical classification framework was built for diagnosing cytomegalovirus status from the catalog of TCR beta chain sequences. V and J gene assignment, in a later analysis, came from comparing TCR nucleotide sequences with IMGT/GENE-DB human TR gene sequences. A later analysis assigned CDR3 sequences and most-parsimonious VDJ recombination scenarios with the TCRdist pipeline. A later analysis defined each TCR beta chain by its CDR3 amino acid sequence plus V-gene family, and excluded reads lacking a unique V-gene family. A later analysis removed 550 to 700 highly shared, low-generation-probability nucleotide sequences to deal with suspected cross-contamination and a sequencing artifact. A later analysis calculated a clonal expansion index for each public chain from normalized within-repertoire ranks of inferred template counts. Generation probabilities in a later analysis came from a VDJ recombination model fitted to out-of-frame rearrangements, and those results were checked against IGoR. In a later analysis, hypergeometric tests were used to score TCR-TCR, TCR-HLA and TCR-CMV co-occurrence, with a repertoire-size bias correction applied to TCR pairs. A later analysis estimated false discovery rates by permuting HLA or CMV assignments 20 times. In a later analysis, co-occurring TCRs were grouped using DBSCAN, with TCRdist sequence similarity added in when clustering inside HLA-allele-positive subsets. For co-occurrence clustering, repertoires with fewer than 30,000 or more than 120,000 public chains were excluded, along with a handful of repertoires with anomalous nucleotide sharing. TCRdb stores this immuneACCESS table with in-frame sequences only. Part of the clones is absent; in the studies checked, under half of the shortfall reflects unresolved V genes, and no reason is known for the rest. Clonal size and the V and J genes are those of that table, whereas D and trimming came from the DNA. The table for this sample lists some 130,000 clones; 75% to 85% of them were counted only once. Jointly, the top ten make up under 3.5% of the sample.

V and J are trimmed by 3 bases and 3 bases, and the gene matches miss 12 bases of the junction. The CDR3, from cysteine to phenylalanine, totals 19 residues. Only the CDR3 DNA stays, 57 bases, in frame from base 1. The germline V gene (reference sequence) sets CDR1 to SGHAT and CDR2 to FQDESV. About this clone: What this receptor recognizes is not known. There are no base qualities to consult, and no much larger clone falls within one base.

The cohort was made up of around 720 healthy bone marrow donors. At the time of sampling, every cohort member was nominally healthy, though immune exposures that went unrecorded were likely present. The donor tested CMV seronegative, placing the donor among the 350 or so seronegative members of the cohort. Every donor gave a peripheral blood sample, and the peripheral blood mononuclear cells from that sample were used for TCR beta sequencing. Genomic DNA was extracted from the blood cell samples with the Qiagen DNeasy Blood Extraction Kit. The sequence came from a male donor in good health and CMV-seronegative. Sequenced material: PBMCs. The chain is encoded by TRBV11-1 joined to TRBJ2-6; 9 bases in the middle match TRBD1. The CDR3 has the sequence CASSFTGTGRIFGANVLTF. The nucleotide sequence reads TGTGCCAGCAGCTTTACCGGGACAGGGAGGATCTTTGGGGCCAACGTCCTGACTTTC.